Listed here are 26 T cell receptor beta chains from one sample, sequenced in a study of blood T cell repertoires in COVID-19. TCRdb's copy holds only in-frame clones and misses some; the assay was immunoSEQ multiplex PCR. The table includes over 250,000 clones, roughly 88% detected once. The specimen sequenced was peripheral blood. The receptor set was obtained from a woman aged 70-85 years with acute or convalescent COVID-19.

This chain connects TRBV5-1 to TRBJ1-1; D possibly corresponds to TRBD1 (6 bases). CDR3 length equals 13 residues. Germline CDR1 SGHRS, CDR2 YFSETQ. Trimming shortened V by 4 bases and J by 8 bases, and 15 bases separated the two germline ends. CDR3 coding DNA: TGCGCCAGCAGCGTGACAGGTTCGGGCGAAGCTTTCTTT. Translated: CASSVTGSGEAFF.

The chain employs TRBV5-6 and TRBJ2-4; D may be TRBD1 (5 bases). The V gene lost 0 bases and the J gene lost 1 base, with 20 bases spanning the gap. From germline, CDR1 is SGHDT and CDR2 YYEEEE. There are 19 residues in the CDR3. The CDR3 DNA reads TGTGCCAGCAGCTTGGCTTCTACATGGTTGGCAGGGGCCAAAAACATTCAGTACTTC. This gives the protein CASSLASTWLAGAKNIQYF.

The chain couples TRBV12-5 to TRBJ1-5, with 7 bases fitting TRBD1. The germline gives CDR1 LGHNT, CDR2 FRNRAP. The V and J ends lost 1 base and 6 bases, in that order; junction bases with no gene match: 3. The CDR3 totals 14 residues. CDR3 DNA: TGTGCTAGTGGTTTGGACAGGGGCAGTCAGCCCCAGCATTTT. Translating gives CASGLDRGSQPQHF.

This clone was picked up one time. This chain connects TRBV7-9 to TRBJ2-4, with D perhaps matching TRBD1 (5 bases). The V end was cut by 6 bases, the J end by 6 bases, with 18 bases between. This CDR3 has 15 residues. The V gene's germline CDR1 is SEHNR and CDR2 FQNEAQ (reference sequence). The DNA of the CDR3 is TGTGCCAGCAGGCCTCAGGGTTCTTCTGGAAACATTCAGTACTTC. Translated, it gives CASRPQGSSGNIQYF.

Here the CDR3 DNA reads TGCGCCAGCAGCTTAGCGGACGGGAACTATGGCTACACCTTC. Protein: CASSLADGNYGYTF. The genes are TRBV5-1 and TRBJ1-2; unclear D gene. This CDR3 spans 14 amino acids. V was cut by 2 bases and J by 2 bases, with 10 bases left in between. Per the germline V gene, CDR1 is SGHRS and CDR2 is YFSETQ.

In regard to this clone: Other DNA sequences in this specimen translate into the identical CDR3. The J gene is TRBJ1-1, the V gene TRBV5-1, with TRBD1 as a possible D gene (5 bases). The CDR3 is made up of 13 amino acids. The germline gives CDR1 SGHRS, CDR2 YFSETQ. Trimming shortened V by 5 bases and J by 5 bases, and 13 bases separated the two germline ends. The CDR3 is CASSPAGGTEAFF. The CDR3 nucleotides are TGCGCCAGCAGTCCGGCTGGGGGGACTGAAGCTTTCTTT.

This chain joins TRBV5-6 and TRBJ2-1; D may be TRBD2 (5 bases). Germline CDR1 SGHDT, CDR2 YYEEEE. V was trimmed by 4 bases and J by 12 bases, leaving 11 bases between them. The CDR3 extends over 11 amino acids. This CDR3 reads CASSVQRSQFF. In DNA form, the CDR3 reads TGTGCCAGCAGCGTCCAGCGGTCGCAGTTCTTC.

DNA for the CDR3: TGCGCCAGCAGCTTGGACGGTGAGGGGGTGTATCAGCCCCAGCATTTT. Translated: CASSLDGEGVYQPQHF. The chain is built from TRBV5-1 and TRBJ1-5; possibly TRBD1 for D (6 bases). The germline CDR1 and CDR2 sequences are SGHRS and YFSETQ. The CDR3 spans 16 residues. Trimming pared 0 bases from V and 5 bases from J, leaving 15 bases between.

The V call is TRBV2, the J call TRBJ1-2; D remains ambiguous. Germline values: CDR1 SNHLY, CDR2 FYNNEI. The V gene lost 2 bases and the J gene lost 14 bases, with 12 bases spanning the gap. The CDR3 is made up of 11 amino acids. CDR3 sequence reads: CASSEYGDWTF. CDR3 sequence (DNA): TGTGCCAGCAGTGAATACGGCGACTGGACCTTC. Variable domain in full (rest from reference TRBV2 and TRBJ1-2): EPEVTQTPSHQVTQMGQEVILRCVPISNHLYFYWYRQILGQKVEFLVSFYNNEISEKSEIFDDQFSVERPDGSNFTLKIRSTKLEDSAMYFCASSEYGDWTFGSGTRLTVV.

This rearrangement joins TRBV6-5 to TRBJ2-1; TRBD1 might be the D (5 bases). The CDR3 contains 13 residues. CDR1 and CDR2 (germline): MNHEY, SVGAGI. Deletions cut 2 bases from V and 7 bases from J, with 9 bases between. CDR3 sequence: CASSYDSENEQFF. The CDR3 DNA follows: TGTGCCAGCAGTTACGACAGCGAAAATGAGCAGTTCTTC.

The V and J genes are TRBV30 and TRBJ2-7, with 12 bases lining up with TRBD1. Germline loops: CDR1 GTSNPN, CDR2 SVGIG (reference sequence). J gave up 5 bases and V 2 bases, and 4 bases lay outside the gene matches. The CDR3 has 14 residues. CDR3 in DNA: TGTGCCTGGAGTCCAGGGACAGGGGGCAACGAGCAGTACTTC. Amino acids: CAWSPGTGGNEQYF.

The chain carries TRBV5-1 and TRBJ1-4; 9 positions match TRBD1. The germline V gene encodes CDR1 SGHRS and CDR2 YFSETQ. The V gene end was trimmed by 0 bases and the J gene end by 7 bases; junction bases not matched to a gene: 7. The CDR3 has 16 residues. CDR3 DNA: TGCGCCAGCAGCTTGGGCACAGGGGGCTCGGGTGAAAAACTGTTTTTT. It translates to CASSLGTGGSGEKLFF. Filled out from reference TRBV5-1 and TRBJ1-4, the complete variable domain reads KAGVTQTPRYLIKTRGQQVTLSCSPISGHRSVSWYQQTPGQGLQFLFEYFSETQRNKGNFPGRFSGRQFSNSRSEMNVSTLELGDSALYLCASSLGTGGSGEKLFFGSGTQLSVL.

This clone has only one observation. This chain links TRBV7-2 with TRBJ1-1, with D possibly being TRBD1 (6 bases). Germline values: CDR1 SGHTA, CDR2 FQGNSA. V was pared by 5 bases and J by 1 base, with 26 bases between. The CDR3 is 19 residues long. CDR3 nucleotides: TGTGCCAGCAGCCCACGCAAAGGGCAGGGGTGGGCAGGGAACACTGAAGCTTTCTTT. Translating gives CASSPRKGQGWAGNTEAFF.

This chain uses TRBV10-1 with TRBJ1-4; D gene uncertain. Trimming removed 3 bases from V and 7 bases from J, with 9 bases in between. The germline V gene encodes CDR1 WNHNN and CDR2 SYGVQD (reference sequence). The CDR3 is 13 residues long. DNA for the CDR3: TGCGCCAGCAGTGATAGCCCCGGTGAAAAACTGTTTTTT. Encoded protein: CASSDSPGEKLFF.

This rearrangement joins TRBV9 to TRBJ2-2; TRBD2 matches 15 bases. The J segment lost 3 bases and the V segment lost 3 bases, leaving 3 bases of the junction unmatched. The CDR3 spans 17 residues. Germline assignment: CDR1 SGDLS and CDR2 YYNGEE. The CDR3 DNA reads TGTGCCAGCAGCGACGGGACTAGCGGGGGGTACACCGGGGAGCTGTTTTTT. This encodes CASSDGTSGGYTGELFF.

V gene TRBV2 combines with J gene TRBJ2-1, with D unclear. The CDR3 length is 10 residues. The V end was cut by 8 bases, the J end by 5 bases, with 4 bases between. In germline, CDR1 is SNHLY, CDR2 FYNNEI. CDR3 sequence (DNA): TGTGCCAGCGAGAACAATGAGCAGTTCTTC. Amino acids: CASENNEQFF.

The rearrangement uses TRBV5-6 and TRBJ1-2; D unclear. CDR3 length: 14 amino acids. V was pared by 2 bases and J by 7 bases, with 15 bases between. CDR1 and CDR2 (germline): SGHDT, YYEEEE. The CDR3 region is CASSLLRQSGGYTF. The DNA for the CDR3 is TGTGCCAGCAGCTTACTACGGCAATCGGGTGGCTACACCTTC. The variable domain in full, completed from reference TRBV5-6 and TRBJ1-2, reads DAGVTQSPTHLIKTRGQQVTLRCSPKSGHDTVSWYQQALGQGPQFIFQYYEEEERQRGNFPDRFSGHQFPNYSSELNVNALLLGDSALYLCASSLLRQSGGYTFGSGTRLTVV.

V and J are TRBV2 and TRBJ1-4, with 8 bases aligning to TRBD1. This CDR3 is 13 amino acids long. The V gene end was trimmed by 6 bases and the J gene end by 5 bases; junction bases not matched to a gene: 2. CDR1 and CDR2 from the germline V gene are SNHLY and FYNNEI. As DNA, the CDR3 is TGTGCCAGCAGAGGACAGGGCAATGAAAAACTGTTTTTT. Translation gives CASRGQGNEKLFF.

The chain couples TRBV3-1 (or the pseudogene TRBV3-2) to TRBJ2-1; TRBD2 aligns across 8 bases. The CDR3 sequence is 15 residues long. Germline-derived CDR1 and CDR2 are LGHDT and YNNKEL (reference sequence). V lost 0 bases and J lost 10; bases outside the gene matches: 8. In DNA form, the CDR3 reads TGTGCCAGCAGCCAAGATCGTCTTAGCGGGGACGAGCAGTTCTTC. Translation: CASSQDRLSGDEQFF.

This sequence joins TRBV30 and TRBJ1-5; weak D call: TRBD1 (6 bases). Trimming cost V 2 bases and J 4 bases, with 12 bases left between them. The germline V gene has CDR1 GTSNPN and CDR2 SVGIG (reference sequence). CDR3 size: 14 residues. The CDR3 is CAWSTVRGNQPQHF. CDR3 bases: TGTGCCTGGAGTACGGTGAGGGGGAATCAGCCCCAGCATTTT.

This rearrangement joins TRBV18 to TRBJ1-5, with TRBD1 matching 7 bases. CDR1 is KGHSH and CDR2 is LQKENI in the germline V gene. V gave up 4 bases and J gave up 0 bases; unmatched junction bases: 3. This CDR3 has 15 amino acids. Here the CDR3 reads CASSLGTASNQPQHF. The CDR3 DNA is TGTGCCAGCTCACTCGGGACAGCTAGCAATCAGCCCCAGCATTTT.

V is TRBV20-1 and J is TRBJ2-3; possible D gene TRBD2, 5 bases. From germline, CDR1 is DFQATT and CDR2 SNEGSKA (reference sequence). With 8 bases removed from V and 4 bases from J, the gap between germline ends came to 7 bases. The CDR3 spans 10 residues. CDR3 region: CSPRADTQYF. CDR3 nucleotides: TGCAGTCCGCGGGCAGATACGCAGTATTTT.

A remark on this clone: No DNA is shown, since the ends of the CDR3 on it are uncertain; the CDR3 is the one TCRdb lists. The chain carries TRBV19 and TRBJ1-6. In germline, CDR1 is LNHDA, CDR2 SQIVND (reference sequence). The CDR3 is 12 residues long, counting both termini. The CDR3 here is CASTSGPSPLHF.

The CDR3 sequence: CASSQRDSSYTF. The CDR3 DNA reads TGTGCCAGCAGCCAAAGGGACTCTAGCTACACCTTC. The chain links TRBV3-1 (or the pseudogene TRBV3-2) to TRBJ1-2; D is possibly TRBD1 (5 bases). The CDR3 is 12 amino acids. Per the germline V gene, CDR1 is LGHDT and CDR2 is YNNKEL (reference sequence). Trimming cost V 2 bases and J 9 bases, with 10 bases left between them.

This sequence joins TRBV19 and TRBJ2-2, with 9 bases fitting TRBD2. Germline assignment: CDR1 LNHDA and CDR2 SQIVND (reference sequence). The CDR3 spans 17 residues. V dropped 4 bases and J dropped 2; count of bases not matched to a gene: 8. In nucleotides, the CDR3 is TGTGCCAGTAGTAGAGGGCTAGCGGGGCTTAACACCGGGGAGCTGTTTTTT. This codes for CASSRGLAGLNTGELFF. Together with reference TRBV19 and TRBJ2-2, the CDR3 gives the full variable domain: DGGITQSPKYLFRKEGQNVTLSCEQNLNHDAMYWYRQDPGQGLRLIYYSQIVNDFQKGDIAEGYSVSREKKESFPLTVTSAQKNPTAFYLCASSRGLAGLNTGELFFGEGSRLTVL.

This chain connects TRBV3-1 (or the pseudogene TRBV3-2) to TRBJ2-3, with 7 bases aligning to TRBD2. This CDR3 contains 15 residues. Trimming removed 1 base from V and 5 bases from J; junction bases left unmatched: 6. Germline loops: CDR1 LGHDT, CDR2 YNNKEL (reference sequence). The CDR3 loop is CASSQGTLAEDTQYF. The CDR3 nucleotides are TGTGCCAGCAGCCAAGGTACTCTAGCGGAAGATACGCAGTATTTT.